A selection of T cell receptor beta chains follows, all from one sample in a study of T cells in Graves' hyperthyroidism and ophthalmopathy. TCRdb called the multiplex PCR reads again in MiXCR, with one record for every CDR3 protein. The sample includes some 580,000 distinct CDR3 sequences, approximately 15% of them seen just once. Input material: blood. The receptors shown here come from a woman between 35 and 50 years old with Graves' ophthalmopathy. Both conserved end residues are part of each CDR3. Fields, in order: clone size, D gene, CDR3 length, J gene, V gene, CDR3 DNA, CDR3 protein. A D gene is named only where the DNA matches it firmly. A row's size may be missing; if present it is once, few, many or a size class.

clone_size: NA; d_call: NA; cdr3_length: 14; j_call: TRBJ2-7; v_call: TRBV19; cdr3_nt: TGTGCCAGTAGTATAGCCTTTGGGGCAAACGAGCAGTACTTC; cdr3_aa: CASSIAFGANEQYF
clone_size: few; d_call: TRBD2; cdr3_length: 18; j_call: TRBJ2-3; v_call: TRBV11-2; cdr3_nt: TGTGCCAGCAGCCCATCGGGACTAGCGGGACTTAGCACAGATACGCAGTATTTT; cdr3_aa: CASSPSGLAGLSTDTQYF
clone_size: many; d_call: NA; cdr3_length: 14; j_call: TRBJ2-3; v_call: TRBV7-8; cdr3_nt: TGTGCCAGCGTCAAGGACCCCGCAACAGATACGCAGTATTTT; cdr3_aa: CASVKDPATDTQYF
clone_size: many; d_call: NA; cdr3_length: 13; j_call: TRBJ1-5; v_call: TRBV28; cdr3_nt: TGTGCCAGCACCCCTCTAGGAAATCAGCCCCAGCATTTT; cdr3_aa: CASTPLGNQPQHF
clone_size: many; d_call: NA; cdr3_length: 14; j_call: TRBJ2-1; v_call: TRBV6-2/TRBV6-3; cdr3_nt: TGTGCCAGCAGCCACGGGGTCTCGGGCAATGAGCAGTTCTTC; cdr3_aa: CASSHGVSGNEQFF
clone_size: NA; d_call: NA; cdr3_length: 12; j_call: TRBJ1-2; v_call: TRBV29-1; cdr3_nt: TGCAGCGTTTTAGGTAGTAACTATGGCTACACCTTC; cdr3_aa: CSVLGSNYGYTF
clone_size: few; d_call: NA; cdr3_length: 14; j_call: TRBJ1-4; v_call: TRBV10-3; cdr3_nt: TGTGCCATCAGTGAGTACGGGGCGAATGAAAAACTGTTTTTT; cdr3_aa: CAISEYGANEKLFF
clone_size: NA; d_call: TRBD1; cdr3_length: 20; j_call: TRBJ2-6; v_call: TRBV9; cdr3_nt: TGTGCCAGCAGCGCCCTTCTCGGGACAGGATACGACTCTGGGGCCAACGTCCTGACTTTC; cdr3_aa: CASSALLGTGYDSGANVLTF
clone_size: many; d_call: NA; cdr3_length: 12; j_call: TRBJ1-3; v_call: TRBV29-1; cdr3_nt: TGCAGCGTTTGGGGATTCGGAAACACCATATATTTT; cdr3_aa: CSVWGFGNTIYF
clone_size: few; d_call: TRBD1; cdr3_length: 13; j_call: TRBJ2-7; v_call: TRBV19; cdr3_nt: TGTGCCAGTGCTCGGGACAGCCTCTACGAGCAGTACTTC; cdr3_aa: CASARDSLYEQYF
clone_size: many; d_call: NA; cdr3_length: 13; j_call: TRBJ1-5; v_call: TRBV20-1; cdr3_nt: TGCAGTGCTAGATACAGTAGCAATCAGCCCCAGCATTTT; cdr3_aa: CSARYSSNQPQHF
clone_size: few; d_call: TRBD1; cdr3_length: 14; j_call: TRBJ1-2; v_call: TRBV5-1; cdr3_nt: TGCGCCAGCAGCTCGACAGGGATAGGCTATGGCTACACCTTC; cdr3_aa: CASSSTGIGYGYTF
clone_size: NA; d_call: TRBD1; cdr3_length: 15; j_call: TRBJ2-5; v_call: TRBV14; cdr3_nt: TGTGCCAGCAGCCGCAATACCGGGACAGGCTTTCTTAGGCACTTC; cdr3_aa: CASSRNTGTGFLRHF
clone_size: many; d_call: NA; cdr3_length: 14; j_call: TRBJ1-5; v_call: TRBV12-3/TRBV12-4; cdr3_nt: TGTGCCAGCAGTCTCGACGGTGACAATCAGCCCCAGCATTTT; cdr3_aa: CASSLDGDNQPQHF
clone_size: many; d_call: NA; cdr3_length: 11; j_call: TRBJ2-3; v_call: TRBV20-1; cdr3_nt: TGCAGTGCTTTACTAGAAGTAACGCAGTATTTT; cdr3_aa: CSALLEVTQYF
clone_size: NA; d_call: NA; cdr3_length: 17; j_call: TRBJ2-6; v_call: TRBV5-1; cdr3_nt: TGCGCCAGCAGCTTGGCCCCACAGAGCTCTGGGGCCAACGTCCTGACTTTC; cdr3_aa: CASSLAPQSSGANVLTF
clone_size: NA; d_call: NA; cdr3_length: 14; j_call: TRBJ1-5; v_call: TRBV7-8; cdr3_nt: TGTGCCAGCAGCTATGGACCTTTCAATCAGCCCCAGCATTTT; cdr3_aa: CASSYGPFNQPQHF
clone_size: few; d_call: NA; cdr3_length: 17; j_call: TRBJ1-5; v_call: TRBV27; cdr3_nt: TGTGCCAGCAGTGCCCACAGGGACCCCTATAGCAATCAGCCCCAGCATTTT; cdr3_aa: CASSAHRDPYSNQPQHF
clone_size: many; d_call: NA; cdr3_length: 10; j_call: TRBJ2-3; v_call: TRBV20-1; cdr3_nt: TGCAGTGCTGGAGGGGATACGCAGTATTTT; cdr3_aa: CSAGGDTQYF
clone_size: many; d_call: NA; cdr3_length: 13; j_call: TRBJ2-1; v_call: TRBV7-3; cdr3_nt: TGTGCCAGCAGCTCATATGACCCCCATGAGCAGTTCTTC; cdr3_aa: CASSSYDPHEQFF
clone_size: many; d_call: NA; cdr3_length: 14; j_call: TRBJ1-4; v_call: TRBV2; cdr3_nt: TGTGCCAGCAGTCTGCAGGCAACTAATGAAAAACTGTTTTTT; cdr3_aa: CASSLQATNEKLFF
clone_size: many; d_call: NA; cdr3_length: 13; j_call: TRBJ2-3; v_call: TRBV18; cdr3_nt: TGTGCCAGCTCGACAGGAGGCATAGATACGCAGTATTTT; cdr3_aa: CASSTGGIDTQYF
clone_size: NA; d_call: NA; cdr3_length: 14; j_call: TRBJ1-3; v_call: TRBV29-1; cdr3_nt: TGCAGCGTTGTCCGGGGCGCGGAAGGAAACACCATATATTTT; cdr3_aa: CSVVRGAEGNTIYF
clone_size: NA; d_call: NA; cdr3_length: 17; j_call: TRBJ2-1; v_call: TRBV20-1; cdr3_nt: TGCAGTGCTAGAGATCGCGGAAGCATAGTGGGCTACAATGAGCAGTTCTTC; cdr3_aa: CSARDRGSIVGYNEQFF
clone_size: few; d_call: TRBD2; cdr3_length: 15; j_call: TRBJ2-7; v_call: TRBV10-1; cdr3_nt: TGCGCCAGCAGTGAGTCGGCTAGCGGGAGTTACGAGCAGTACTTC; cdr3_aa: CASSESASGSYEQYF
clone_size: NA; d_call: NA; cdr3_length: 13; j_call: TRBJ2-2; v_call: TRBV5-8; cdr3_nt: TGTGCCAGCTCCGGGGGAGCGGCCGGGGAGCTGTTTTTT; cdr3_aa: CASSGGAAGELFF
clone_size: NA; d_call: TRBD1; cdr3_length: 14; j_call: TRBJ1-1; v_call: TRBV30; cdr3_nt: TGTGCCTGGTCGACCGGGACAGGGGTCACTGAAGCTTTCTTT; cdr3_aa: CAWSTGTGVTEAFF
clone_size: NA; d_call: TRBD2; cdr3_length: 14; j_call: TRBJ2-1; v_call: TRBV3-1; cdr3_nt: TGTGCCAGCAGCCAAGATTCGCGAGCGGGAGGGCAGTTCTTC; cdr3_aa: CASSQDSRAGGQFF
clone_size: many; d_call: NA; cdr3_length: 14; j_call: TRBJ2-7; v_call: TRBV2; cdr3_nt: TGTGCCAGCAGCGCCCGACAAAGCTCCTACGAGCAGTACTTC; cdr3_aa: CASSARQSSYEQYF
clone_size: many; d_call: TRBD1; cdr3_length: 16; j_call: TRBJ1-4; v_call: TRBV10-3; cdr3_nt: TGTGCCATCAGCGAACAGGGGTTTGCAACTAATGAAAAACTGTTTTTT; cdr3_aa: CAISEQGFATNEKLFF
clone_size: NA; d_call: NA; cdr3_length: 15; j_call: TRBJ1-6; v_call: TRBV28; cdr3_nt: TGTGCCAGCACTGCACCCCCGGGCCTGATCTCACCCCTCCACTTT; cdr3_aa: CASTAPPGLISPLHF
clone_size: NA; d_call: TRBD2; cdr3_length: 15; j_call: TRBJ2-7; v_call: TRBV6-5; cdr3_nt: TGTGCCAGCAGTTACGCCCTAGCGGGAGGGTACGAGCAGTACTTC; cdr3_aa: CASSYALAGGYEQYF
clone_size: many; d_call: TRBD2; cdr3_length: 14; j_call: TRBJ2-7; v_call: TRBV28; cdr3_nt: TGTGCCAGCAGTTTTGTCGGGAGGGATTACGAGCAGTACTTC; cdr3_aa: CASSFVGRDYEQYF
clone_size: many; d_call: NA; cdr3_length: 14; j_call: TRBJ2-2; v_call: TRBV28; cdr3_nt: TGTGCCAGCAGTTTTGGGGGGGCCACCGGGGAGCTGTTTTTT; cdr3_aa: CASSFGGATGELFF
clone_size: many; d_call: NA; cdr3_length: 15; j_call: TRBJ2-3; v_call: TRBV20-1; cdr3_nt: TGCAGTGCTAGAGTAGAATCCCTCGGGACAGATACGCAGTATTTT; cdr3_aa: CSARVESLGTDTQYF
clone_size: few; d_call: NA; cdr3_length: 12; j_call: TRBJ1-5; v_call: TRBV12-3/TRBV12-4; cdr3_nt: TGTGCCAGCAGTTCCCGGGATCAGCCCCAGCATTTT; cdr3_aa: CASSSRDQPQHF
clone_size: NA; d_call: NA; cdr3_length: 12; j_call: TRBJ2-7; v_call: TRBV7-9; cdr3_nt: TGTGCCAGCAGCTCGGGGCTAGGGGAGCAGTACTTC; cdr3_aa: CASSSGLGEQYF
clone_size: many; d_call: NA; cdr3_length: 15; j_call: TRBJ1-1; v_call: TRBV5-5; cdr3_nt: TGTGCCAGCAGCTTCCGGACGGTAACAAACACTGAAGCTTTCTTT; cdr3_aa: CASSFRTVTNTEAFF
clone_size: few; d_call: NA; cdr3_length: 12; j_call: TRBJ2-5; v_call: TRBV4-2; cdr3_nt: TGTGCCAGCAGCCAAGTGGGGGCGACCCAGTACTTC; cdr3_aa: CASSQVGATQYF
clone_size: many; d_call: NA; cdr3_length: 15; j_call: TRBJ1-4; v_call: TRBV18; cdr3_nt: TGTGCCAGCTCACCGATACGGGCAACTAATGAAAAACTGTTTTTT; cdr3_aa: CASSPIRATNEKLFF
clone_size: NA; d_call: NA; cdr3_length: 14; j_call: TRBJ1-3; v_call: TRBV7-2; cdr3_nt: TGTGCCAGCAGCCGAGTACTTTCTGGAAACACCATATATTTT; cdr3_aa: CASSRVLSGNTIYF
clone_size: NA; d_call: TRBD1; cdr3_length: 16; j_call: TRBJ1-6; v_call: TRBV30; cdr3_nt: TGTGCCTGGAGTGTCCCGGGACAGCTATATAATTCACCCCTCCACTTT; cdr3_aa: CAWSVPGQLYNSPLHF
clone_size: few; d_call: TRBD1; cdr3_length: 17; j_call: TRBJ2-2; v_call: TRBV7-9; cdr3_nt: TGTGCCAGCAGCTTGCCACCGGACAGGGAGTACACCGGGGAGCTGTTTTTT; cdr3_aa: CASSLPPDREYTGELFF
clone_size: many; d_call: NA; cdr3_length: 15; j_call: TRBJ2-3; v_call: TRBV28; cdr3_nt: TGTGCCAGCAGTTTACCCCTCGACGGGGCAGATACGCAGTATTTT; cdr3_aa: CASSLPLDGADTQYF
clone_size: many; d_call: TRBD1; cdr3_length: 15; j_call: TRBJ2-3; v_call: TRBV29-1; cdr3_nt: TGCAGCGTTGAAGGGTACAGGGGCTTTACAGATACGCAGTATTTT; cdr3_aa: CSVEGYRGFTDTQYF
clone_size: many; d_call: NA; cdr3_length: 16; j_call: TRBJ1-6; v_call: TRBV6-5; cdr3_nt: TGTGCCAGCAGTTACTCTGCAGGGACGGGGAATTCACCCCTCCACTTT; cdr3_aa: CASSYSAGTGNSPLHF
clone_size: many; d_call: TRBD1; cdr3_length: 17; j_call: TRBJ2-7; v_call: TRBV5-1; cdr3_nt: TGCGCCAGCAGCGTGCCTTCTAGGGGACAGGGAAACTACGAGCAGTACTTC; cdr3_aa: CASSVPSRGQGNYEQYF
clone_size: NA; d_call: NA; cdr3_length: 15; j_call: TRBJ1-4; v_call: TRBV4-1; cdr3_nt: TGCGCCAGCAGCCAAGTCGGGGGGACTAATGAAAAACTGTTTTTT; cdr3_aa: CASSQVGGTNEKLFF
clone_size: many; d_call: TRBD1; cdr3_length: 15; j_call: TRBJ1-2; v_call: TRBV3-1; cdr3_nt: TGTGCCAGCAGCCAAGAGGGACGGGGACAGGGCGGCTACACCTTC; cdr3_aa: CASSQEGRGQGGYTF
clone_size: NA; d_call: NA; cdr3_length: 14; j_call: TRBJ2-7; v_call: TRBV12-3/TRBV12-4; cdr3_nt: TGTGCCAGCAGTCTTAGCGGACTAAACTACGAGCAGTACTTC; cdr3_aa: CASSLSGLNYEQYF
clone_size: few; d_call: NA; cdr3_length: 15; j_call: TRBJ1-5; v_call: TRBV12-3/TRBV12-4; cdr3_nt: TGTGCCAGCAGTTTAGGGGGGAATAGCAATCAGCCCCAGCATTTT; cdr3_aa: CASSLGGNSNQPQHF
clone_size: many; d_call: TRBD2; cdr3_length: 15; j_call: TRBJ2-7; v_call: TRBV20-1; cdr3_nt: TGCAGTGCTACGGGACTAGCGGGAGTCTCCTACGAGCAGTACTTC; cdr3_aa: CSATGLAGVSYEQYF